A single TCR beta chain is shown here with its context. Only in-frame clones appear in the TCRdb table, and some are missing; sequencing was by immunoSEQ multiplex PCR. The sample contains about 46,000 clones, about 94% of which appear only once. The germline V and J ends were trimmed by 3 bases and 1 base, with 6 bases remaining between them. The CDR3 is 13 residues long. Germline values: CDR1 KGHSH, CDR2 LQKENI. This sample was included in a study of T cell changes during pregnancy in multiple sclerosis. This receptor was identified in a female donor with multiple sclerosis, enrolled in a pregnancy study. This specimen consisted of CD4+ T cells from peripheral blood mononuclear cells, obtained after pregnancy. This chain links TRBV18 with TRBJ2-5, with D uncertain. CDR3 amino acids: CASSPGLQETQYF. In DNA form, the CDR3 reads TGTGCCAGCTCACCGGGCCTCCAAGAGACCCAGTACTTC.